The 32 T cell receptor beta chains reported below all come from one sample, sequenced in a study of blood T cell repertoires in COVID-19. Libraries were prepared by immunoSEQ multiplex PCR; TCRdb keeps only in-frame clonotypes and omits some of them. Among 100,000 to 150,000 clones, 88% were seen once, and the ten largest hold about 8%. Sequencing was done on a sample of peripheral blood. The receptor set was obtained from a man aged 45-65 years with acute or convalescent COVID-19.

This clone is a singleton in its sample. This sequence joins TRBV6-5 and TRBJ2-7; D call uncertain. V gave up 0 bases and J gave up 5 bases, with 11 bases separating them. This CDR3 has 14 residues. The germline V gene has CDR1 MNHEY and CDR2 SVGAGI. The chain's CDR3 is CASSYSPVTDEQYF. As DNA, the CDR3 is TGTGCCAGCAGTTACTCGCCGGTAACGGACGAGCAGTACTTC.

The chain has TRBV27 and TRBJ2-1; TRBD1 agrees at 7 bases. The trim removed 4 bases at V and 5 bases at J, leaving 11 bases unmatched. Germline-derived CDR1 and CDR2 are MNHEY and SMNVEV (reference sequence). This CDR3 region has 16 residues. CDR3 amino acids: CASSSRTGLGDNEQFF. CDR3 DNA: TGTGCCAGCAGTTCGCGGACAGGCCTTGGGGACAATGAGCAGTTCTTC.

This chain joins TRBV12-3 or TRBV12-4 and TRBJ1-2; TRBD1 matches 7 bases. Unmatched junction bases numbered 5, after V lost 6 bases and J lost 4 bases. The CDR3 sequence is 13 residues long. The CDR3 is CASRLTGTYGYTF. For the CDR3, the DNA is TGTGCCAGCAGGTTGACAGGGACCTATGGCTACACCTTC.

The rearrangement joins TRBV29-1 to TRBJ1-6; D not certain. V was clipped by 5 bases and J by 8 bases, with 13 bases between them. The CDR3 length is 13 residues. The germline gives CDR1 SQVTM, CDR2 ANQGSEA. The DNA for the CDR3 is TGCAGCGTTCAAGGCGGGCCATATTCACCCCTCCACTTT. It yields the protein CSVQGGPYSPLHF.

V usage is TRBV30 and J usage is TRBJ2-6; D uncertain. CDR3 length: 14 amino acids. Trimming shortened V by 7 bases and J by 0 bases, and 10 bases separated the two germline ends. Germline V CDR1 and CDR2: GTSNPN, SVGIG (reference sequence). DNA for the CDR3: TGTGCCTCTGCGGTGGTCTCTGGGGCCAACGTCCTGACTTTC. It yields the protein CASAVVSGANVLTF. Full variable domain (rest looked up from reference TRBV30 and TRBJ2-6): SQTIHQWPATLVQPVGSPLSLECTVEGTSNPNLYWYRQAAGRGLQLLFYSVGIGQISSEVPQNLSASRPQDRQFILSSKKLLLSDSGFYLCASAVVSGANVLTFGAGSRLTVL.

J is TRBJ1-5 and V is TRBV5-1, with 11 bases matching TRBD1. Germline loops: CDR1 SGHRS, CDR2 YFSETQ. After removal of 5 bases from V and 5 bases from J, the junction contained 6 bases not matched to a gene. CDR3 length equals 15 residues. CDR3 region: CASSPRTGGDQPQHF. The CDR3 nucleotides are TGCGCCAGCAGTCCCAGGACAGGGGGCGATCAGCCCCAGCATTTT.

V gene TRBV27 combines with J gene TRBJ1-2; 7 nucleotides line up with TRBD1. The CDR3 is 17 amino acids. Germline CDR1 reads MNHEY; CDR2 reads SMNVEV (reference sequence). After removal of 7 bases from V and 7 bases from J, the junction contained 21 bases not matched to a gene. The chain's CDR3 is CASTSYSTGRIKGGYTF. CDR3 coding DNA: TGTGCCAGCACCTCCTATTCGACAGGGAGGATTAAAGGTGGCTACACCTTC.

This rearrangement joins TRBV10-3 to TRBJ2-2; D is possibly TRBD1 (5 bases). Germline-derived CDR1 and CDR2 are ENHRY and SYGVKD. The CDR3 consists of 15 residues. V was trimmed by 3 bases and J by 5 bases, leaving 13 bases between them. The CDR3 DNA follows: TGTGCCATCAGTGACGGGCAGGGTCAAACCGGGGAGCTGTTTTTT. As protein: CAISDGQGQTGELFF.

The chain employs TRBV3-1 (or the pseudogene TRBV3-2) and TRBJ2-1, with TRBD2 matching over 12 bases. The V gene end was trimmed by 3 bases and the J gene end by 9 bases; junction bases not matched to a gene: 9. The CDR3 length is 16 residues. CDR1 and CDR2 (germline): LGHDT, YNNKEL (reference sequence). CDR3 sequence (DNA): TGTGCCAGCAGCCAGCCGGGACTAGCGGGTGGGGGTGAGCAGTTCTTC. It yields the protein CASSQPGLAGGGEQFF.

This sequence joins TRBV5-4 and TRBJ1-6, with 7 nucleotides matching TRBD1. Losses at the gene ends were 4 bases for V and 2 bases for J; bases not matched to a gene: 6. Looked up from germline, CDR1 is SGHNT and CDR2 is YYREEE (reference sequence). The CDR3 contains 16 residues. The CDR3 spells CASSAEQGTYNSPLHF. The CDR3, as DNA: TGTGCCAGCAGCGCAGAACAGGGGACCTATAATTCACCCCTCCACTTT.

The chain combines TRBV19 with TRBJ2-1; no clear D. V was pared by 4 bases and J by 3 bases, with 7 bases between. Germline V CDR1 and CDR2: LNHDA, SQIVND (reference sequence). The CDR3 length is 13 residues. CDR3 DNA: TGTGCCAGTAGTACACCACTCTACAATGAGCAGTTCTTC. This codes for CASSTPLYNEQFF.

The rearrangement uses TRBV3-1 (or the pseudogene TRBV3-2) and TRBJ1-2, with unresolved D. V gave up 1 base and J gave up 7 bases, with 7 bases separating them. Germline V lookup: CDR1 LGHDT, CDR2 YNNKEL (reference sequence). This CDR3 has 12 residues. CDR3 residues: CASSQVAVGYTF. The DNA of the CDR3 is TGTGCCAGCAGCCAAGTGGCAGTTGGCTACACCTTC.

The CDR3 spells CASSLGLGVADTQYF. CDR3 DNA: TGCGCCAGCAGCTTGGGTCTAGGGGTAGCAGATACGCAGTATTTT. The chain joins TRBV5-1 to TRBJ2-3; tentatively, D is TRBD1 (5 bases). V was shortened by 0 bases and J by 4 bases, with 12 bases between the two germline ends. The CDR3 is 15 amino acids. Germline V CDR1 and CDR2: SGHRS, YFSETQ.

CDR3 residues: CASSSIGGGDYGYTF. DNA for the CDR3: TGTGCCAGCAGTTCCATTGGTGGGGGCGACTATGGCTACACCTTC. This chain connects TRBV27 to TRBJ1-2; maybe TRBD1 (6 bases). The germline CDR1 and CDR2 sequences are MNHEY and SMNVEV (reference sequence). This CDR3 has 15 residues. V gave up 4 bases and J gave up 3 bases, with 15 bases separating them.

The V gene is TRBV4-1, the J gene TRBJ1-2; D unresolved. CDR3 size: 14 residues. Germline CDR1 is MGHRA and CDR2 is YSYEKL. Trimming shortened V by 3 bases and J by 4 bases, and 12 bases separated the two germline ends. The CDR3 nucleotides are TGCGCCAGCAGCCAGCTCCACGGGTTCTATGGCTACACCTTC. Protein sequence: CASSQLHGFYGYTF.

V and J are TRBV2 and TRBJ2-1, with TRBD2 matching 11 bases. There are 17 residues in the CDR3. CDR1 and CDR2 from the germline V gene are SNHLY and FYNNEI. V shed 5 bases, J shed 9 bases, and the junction held 15 bases outside the gene matches. For the CDR3, the DNA is TGTGCCAGCAGTCTTACTAGCGGGAGTGGGAAAGGGGCTGAGCAGTTCTTC. The encoded protein is CASSLTSGSGKGAEQFF.

In this sample, this clone turned up a few times. This CDR3 reads CASRTSSGTGNGYTF. In DNA form, the CDR3 reads TGTGCCAGCAGAACCAGTTCCGGGACAGGAAATGGCTACACCTTC. The chain links TRBV6-6 to TRBJ1-2; 8 bases line up with TRBD1. Germline V gene data show CDR1 as MNHNY and CDR2 as SVGAGI (reference sequence). The CDR3 contains 15 residues. V gave up 6 bases and J gave up 6 bases; unmatched junction bases: 12.

V is TRBV7-8 and J is TRBJ2-7, with 7 bases that match TRBD2. Trimming at V came to 9 bases and at J to 2 bases, leaving 13 bases not matched to a gene. Per germline, CDR1 SGHVS and CDR2 FQNEAQ. The CDR3 has 15 amino acids. CDR3 amino acids: CASTGAGVKAYEQYF. The CDR3 DNA is TGTGCCAGTACCGGGGCGGGGGTTAAGGCCTACGAGCAGTACTTC.

This clone occurred once. This chain uses TRBV4-3 with TRBJ2-7; D is perhaps TRBD2 (6 bases). V lost 5 bases and J 3 bases, leaving 8 bases between the germline ends. CDR3 length equals 12 residues. Germline V gene sequence: CDR1 LGHNA, CDR2 YSLEER. CDR3 residues: CASSAGGYEQYF. Here the CDR3 DNA reads TGCGCCAGCAGCGCCGGGGGCTACGAGCAGTACTTC.

This sequence joins TRBV6-4 and TRBJ1-2; perhaps TRBD1 as D (6 bases). The CDR3 is 13 residues long. Germline V gene data show CDR1 as MRHNA and CDR2 as SNTAGT. V was clipped by 3 bases and J by 4 bases, with 9 bases between them. For the CDR3, the DNA is TGTGCCAGCAGTGAGCGAGGGGGCTATGGCTACACCTTC. It specifies CASSERGGYGYTF.

The chain is built from TRBV19 and TRBJ1-1, with D unresolved. This CDR3 region has 14 residues. CDR1 LNHDA and CDR2 SQIVND come from the germline V gene (reference sequence). Trimming removed 2 bases from V and 1 base from J, with 8 bases in between. CDR3 sequence reads: CASSIMETNTEAFF. The CDR3 DNA sequence: TGTGCCAGTAGTATAATGGAGACGAACACTGAAGCTTTCTTT.

V and J are TRBV6-6 and TRBJ1-5; D is possibly TRBD1 (5 bases). The CDR3 consists of 13 residues. V lost 7 bases and J 5 bases, leaving 12 bases between the germline ends. Germline V gene data show CDR1 as MNHNY and CDR2 as SVGAGI (reference sequence). CDR3: CASMWGRYQPQHF. In DNA form, the CDR3 reads TGTGCCAGCATGTGGGGGAGGTATCAGCCCCAGCATTTT.

This clone was detected once. The chain joins TRBV9 to TRBJ2-1, with 9 bases aligning to TRBD2. V trimming: 3 bases; J trimming: 2 bases; junction bases outside the gene matches: 12. Germline V gene lookup returns CDR1 SGDLS and CDR2 YYNGEE. The CDR3 sequence is 18 residues long. CDR3 protein: CASSDQREIAGAYNEQFF. The CDR3 DNA is TGTGCCAGCAGCGACCAGAGGGAAATAGCGGGAGCCTACAATGAGCAGTTCTTC.

There are a few counts of this clone. V usage is TRBV19 and J usage is TRBJ2-1, with D hard to call. V shed 2 bases and J shed 0 bases, with 5 bases lying between them. CDR1 is LNHDA, CDR2 SQIVND, per germline (reference sequence). The CDR3 has 14 residues. The CDR3 DNA reads TGTGCCAGTAGTATACTGTCCTCCTACAATGAGCAGTTCTTC. This gives the protein CASSILSSYNEQFF.

The chain is built from TRBV9 and TRBJ2-1; 9 bases are shared with TRBD2. V lost 0 bases and J lost 9; bases outside the gene matches: 7. CDR1 is SGDLS and CDR2 is YYNGEE in the germline V gene. This CDR3 spans 15 amino acids. In DNA, the CDR3 is TGTGCCAGCAGCGTAGTAGGGACTAGCCACGGTGAGCAGTTCTTC. This translates into CASSVVGTSHGEQFF.

J is TRBJ2-7 and V is TRBV30; D not certain. V was trimmed by 0 bases and J by 3 bases, leaving 9 bases between them. Germline-derived CDR1 and CDR2 are GTSNPN and SVGIG (reference sequence). CDR3 length equals 13 residues. Here the CDR3 DNA reads TGTGCCTGGAGTGTAGCCATCTACTACGAGCAGTACTTC. Translated, it gives CAWSVAIYYEQYF.

For this clone: A read error may account for a junction end that differs from germline. CDR3 loop: CASTGGDRAVLDF. The CDR3 nucleotides read TGTGCCAGCACCGGAGGGGACAGGGCGGTACTAGACTTC. The chain joins TRBV28 to TRBJ2-7; 9 nucleotides align to TRBD1. The CDR3 totals 13 residues. Germline V CDR1 and CDR2: MDHEN, SYDVKM.

The chain has TRBV6-6 and TRBJ1-5; TRBD1 matches 7 bases. CDR3 length: 16 amino acids. The germline V gene encodes CDR1 MNHNY and CDR2 SVGAGI (reference sequence). Trimming cost V 8 bases and J 1 base; bases outside gene matches: 11. The CDR3 is CASRGTAERSNQPQHF. The CDR3 DNA reads as TGTGCCAGCCGGGGGACAGCGGAACGGAGCAATCAGCCCCAGCATTTT.

The chain recombines TRBV27 with TRBJ2-5; D perhaps matches TRBD2 (5 bases). Trimming removed 7 bases at V and 1 base at J, with 25 bases between. CDR3 length: 18 amino acids. The germline V gene encodes CDR1 MNHEY and CDR2 SMNVEV (reference sequence). The CDR3: CASTSRAGFRKFQETQYF. The CDR3 coding sequence is TGTGCCAGCACCTCTCGGGCGGGCTTCAGGAAGTTCCAAGAGACCCAGTACTTC.

V gene TRBV6-5 combines with J gene TRBJ2-1, with TRBD2 matching 8 bases. Per the germline V gene, CDR1 is MNHEY and CDR2 is SVGAGI. The CDR3 runs 14 residues. V lost 7 bases and J lost 7; bases outside the gene matches: 9. The CDR3 protein is CASIKRESRNEQFF. The CDR3 DNA reads TGTGCCAGCATAAAGCGGGAGTCGAGGAATGAGCAGTTCTTC.

J is TRBJ2-6 and V is TRBV5-6, with 12 positions matching TRBD2. The CDR3 runs to 18 residues. CDR1 and CDR2 (germline): SGHDT, YYEEEE. Germline trimming cut 4 bases from V and 0 bases from J; bases unmatched to any gene: 5. CDR3 bases: TGTGCCAGCAGCGGCCGGACTAGCGGGATCTCTGGGGCCAACGTCCTGACTTTC. Its translation: CASSGRTSGISGANVLTF.

The table lists this clone with a count of one. V is TRBV4-1 and J is TRBJ2-7, with TRBD2 matching over 7 bases. The CDR3 has 14 residues. V dropped 1 base and J dropped 2; count of bases not matched to a gene: 2. Germline lookup yields CDR1 MGHRA and CDR2 YSYEKL. The CDR3: CASSQGTRPYEQYF. In nucleotides, the CDR3 is TGCGCCAGCAGCCAAGGGACTAGACCCTACGAGCAGTACTTC.